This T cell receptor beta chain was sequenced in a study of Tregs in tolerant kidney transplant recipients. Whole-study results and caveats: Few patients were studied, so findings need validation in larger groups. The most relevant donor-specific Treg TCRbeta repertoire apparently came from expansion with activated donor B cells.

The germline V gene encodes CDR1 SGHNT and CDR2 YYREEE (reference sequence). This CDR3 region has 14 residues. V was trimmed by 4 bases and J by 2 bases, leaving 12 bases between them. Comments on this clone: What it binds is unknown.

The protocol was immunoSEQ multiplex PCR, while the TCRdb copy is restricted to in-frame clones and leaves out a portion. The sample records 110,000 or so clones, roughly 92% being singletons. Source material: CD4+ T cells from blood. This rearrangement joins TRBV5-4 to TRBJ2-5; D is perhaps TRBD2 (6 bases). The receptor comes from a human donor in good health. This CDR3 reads CASSVPLAQETQYF. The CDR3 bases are TGTGCCAGCAGCGTGCCACTAGCACAAGAGACCCAGTACTTC.